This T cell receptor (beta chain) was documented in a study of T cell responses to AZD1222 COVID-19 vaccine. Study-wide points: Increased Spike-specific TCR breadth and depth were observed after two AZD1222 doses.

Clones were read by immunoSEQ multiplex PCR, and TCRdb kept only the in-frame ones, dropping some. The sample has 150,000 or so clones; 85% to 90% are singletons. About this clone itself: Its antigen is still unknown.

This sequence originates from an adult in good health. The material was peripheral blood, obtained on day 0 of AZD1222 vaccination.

This chain's CDR3 is CASSLADSRISGNTIYF. For the CDR3, the DNA is TGTGCCAGCAGCTTAGCAGACAGCCGAATCTCTGGAAACACCATATATTTT. V and J are TRBV7-6 and TRBJ1-3; the D gene is possibly TRBD1 (5 bases). V lost 0 bases and J 0 bases, leaving 12 bases between the germline ends. The germline V gene encodes CDR1 SGHVS and CDR2 FNYEAQ. The CDR3 loop spans 17 amino acids.